This TCR beta chain was identified in a study of human T cells and chemical hapten exposure (dated by TCRdb to about 2021). About the study as a whole: For sensitization, 2% DPC in acetone was applied to an approximately 2 cm by approximately 2 cm area of upper inner arm skin. In alopecia patients, the study followed how the peripheral blood TCR repertoire changed in vivo over primary and secondary sensitization to diphenylcyclopropenone (DPC), a hapten. Blood for TCR sequencing was provided by twenty-nine alopecia patients at one to four time points (pre-sensitization, 2, 6 and 24 weeks). Patient blood was sampled pre-sensitization (week 0) and at 2, 6 and about 24 weeks after DPC sensitization. Weekly therapeutic DPC doses were additionally applied to the scalp of patients throughout the roughly 22-week study period. Patch testing was performed on the upper back with Finn chambers containing 0.01% DPC, and the patch tests were scored after 6 days according to International Contact Dermatitis Research Group standards. Most of the patients in the cohort were female, and the cohort covered alopecia areata with under or over 50% scalp involvement, alopecia totalis and alopecia universalis. Libraries were combined into a pool for sequencing, and differences in TCR yield between samples came mainly from small differences in library volumes within the pool.

General findings and caveats noted by the study authors: DPC sensitization did not change how many TCRs were above 1 in 1000 frequency, and no evidence was found of alterations in global repertoire structure. After repeated subsampling, the strength of the expansion versus patch-test correlation and the threshold at which it became significant changed. Expanded TCRs formed significantly more large CDR3 similarity clusters than pre-sensitization or healthy control sets, consistent with antigen-driven responses. Patch test score was positively correlated with the number of PT1 expanded TCRs, with significance at thresholds 8, 16 and 32 but not at 4. Because every patient had alopecia, a presumed autoimmune disease, the patients' immune response might differ from that of healthy individuals.

This specimen's time point label, per the study, means: patch test 3, about 24 weeks after DPC sensitization. The intended sense of this specimen's treatment or condition label: therapeutic diphenylcyclopropenone sensitization with weekly scalp DPC. At every patch-test visit, the blood draw took place before the patch test was put on. Eligible patients were aged 18 to 70, diagnosed with alopecia, deemed suitable for DPC therapy, and excluded if pregnant. Total RNA was extracted from unfractionated whole blood that had been collected in Tempus Blood RNA tubes. Spanning cysteine to valine, the CDR3 consists of 15 amino acids. Kept here is only the CDR3 DNA, which spans 45 bases and is read in frame from base 1. To prepare the library, RACE was applied. The data were produced on a NextSeq 500. During library preparation, unique molecular identifiers were attached to individual cDNA molecules so that TCRs could be counted in a quantitative, reproducible way. From each blood RNA sample, both TCR alpha and TCR beta chains were sequenced. The source study handled its data this way. The median number of TCRs per sample was approximately 93,000, ranging from roughly 23,224 to 690,600. V, J and CDR3 annotation of the TCR reads was carried out using the Decombinator software suite. Every sample was subsampled to the same number of TCRs (28,000) for the PS versus PT1 abundance plots. TCRs were defined as expanded if absent before sensitization and observed at least eight times at the 2-week time point. TCRdb itself trimmed the public reads at Q25 with fastp, ran MiXCR and retained productive beta chains. A single entry per CDR3 protein holds the most common genes and DNA from its merged rows. TCRdb's processing, not the authors', yielded these V and J calls. This sample holds roughly 100,000 distinct CDR3 sequences; 34% were observed only once. The leading ten clones occupy around 2.8% of the sample.

Worth noting for this clonotype: Its cognate antigen has yet to be identified. No base qualities exist here, and no much larger clone lies one base off it.

The clonotype comes from a man aged 40-55 years with alopecia areata. Some clones in this sample may be carry-over from other donors' samples. The sample here was whole blood, taken in connection with sensitization to the hapten diphenylcyclopropenone (DPC). The chain uses TRBV21-1 and TRBJ2-7. TRBV21-1 is a pseudogene segment. The CDR3 in this case is CASSKDSERLYEQYV. The bases read TGTGCCAGCAGCAAAGATTCAGAAAGACTCTACGAGCAGTACGTC.